Below, 14 T cell receptor beta chains from the same sample are listed, as sequenced in a study of OX40 agonist ivuxolimab in advanced cancers. The receptor library was made with the immunoSEQ multiplex PCR assay. In TCRdb, the immuneACCESS table is reduced to in-frame sequences with V and J assigned. These tables do not hold every clone; where another copy was compared, an unresolved V gene accounts for under half, and the others remain unexplained. Recorded for this sample are some 110,000 clones; 90% of them occurred a single time. The top ten clones comprise around 0.5% of the sample. Sequencing used CD4+ or CD8+ T cells sorted from blood, obtained in a trial of the OX40 agonist ivuxolimab. Receptors originate from an adult with an advanced solid tumor such as melanoma, head and neck, liver or kidney cancer.

The genes are TRBV29-1 and TRBJ1-5, with D perhaps matching TRBD1 (6 bases). This CDR3 is 12 amino acids long. Germline values: CDR1 SQVTM, CDR2 ANQGSEA. Between the trimmed V and J ends, which lost 6 bases and 4 bases, there was a span of 10 bases. The CDR3 DNA reads as TGCAGCGTGGGAACAGGGAATCAGCCCCAGCATTTT. This codes for CSVGTGNQPQHF.

The chain joins TRBV19 to TRBJ2-3; tentative D call: TRBD2 (6 bases). The V gene's germline CDR1 is LNHDA and CDR2 SQIVND (reference sequence). With 0 bases removed from V and 9 bases from J, the gap between germline ends came to 22 bases. CDR3 size: 17 residues. CDR3 in amino acids: CASSIDPGGVNQRTQYF. The CDR3 region has the DNA TGTGCCAGTAGTATAGACCCCGGCGGGGTCAACCAGAGGACGCAGTATTTT.

The count of this clone is one. The chain couples TRBV7-2 to TRBJ2-1, with 8 bases lining up with TRBD1. This CDR3 has 15 residues. Germline V gene data show CDR1 as SGHTA and CDR2 as FQGNSA. J was trimmed by 3 bases and V by 5 bases; bases with no gene match: 6. The chain's CDR3 is CASSPTGQGYNEQFF. DNA for the CDR3: TGTGCCAGCAGCCCGACAGGACAGGGCTACAATGAGCAGTTCTTC.

This chain joins TRBV28 and TRBJ1-1; D is unresolved. The V gene lost 3 bases and the J gene lost 0 bases, with 8 bases spanning the gap. Per the germline V gene, CDR1 is MDHEN and CDR2 is SYDVKM. CDR3 length equals 14 residues. The CDR3 spells CASSLAQMNTEAFF. CDR3 in DNA: TGTGCCAGCAGTTTGGCACAGATGAACACTGAAGCTTTCTTT.

The rearrangement joins TRBV28 to TRBJ2-6; D is ambiguous. V was cut by 2 bases and J by 2 bases, with 13 bases left in between. Germline V gene sequence: CDR1 MDHEN, CDR2 SYDVKM. The CDR3 covers 17 residues. The CDR3 is CASSLAVRRAGANVLTF. The CDR3 region has the DNA TGTGCCAGCAGTTTAGCGGTAAGACGGGCTGGGGCCAACGTCCTGACTTTC.

The chain has TRBV7-2 and TRBJ2-1, with 10 bases lining up with TRBD2. The CDR3 covers 15 residues. Germline CDR1 SGHTA, CDR2 FQGNSA. Losses at the gene ends were 8 bases for V and 5 bases for J; bases not matched to a gene: 9. CDR3 DNA: TGTGCCAGCTCACCAAGCGGGGGGGCGAACAATGAGCAGTTCTTC. It is translated as CASSPSGGANNEQFF.

With respect to this clone: The same CDR3 is also encoded by other DNA sequences in this sample. The rearrangement uses TRBV15 and TRBJ2-7; no clear D gene. Deletions cut 0 bases from V and 3 bases from J, with 3 bases between. Germline V gene sequence: CDR1 LNHNV, CDR2 YYDKDF (reference sequence). This CDR3 comprises 12 residues. CDR3 bases: TGTGCCACCAGCAGAGACGGCTACGAGCAGTACTTC. It specifies CATSRDGYEQYF.

The chain has TRBV2 and TRBJ1-6, with D perhaps matching TRBD1 (6 bases). Per germline, CDR1 SNHLY and CDR2 FYNNEI. The CDR3 totals 12 residues. The V gene lost 8 bases and the J gene lost 11 bases, with 13 bases spanning the gap. This chain's CDR3 is CASGLQGTPLHF. The DNA for the CDR3 is TGTGCCAGCGGCTTACAGGGTACACCCCTCCACTTT.

The chain has TRBV7-2 and TRBJ1-1, with D possibly matching TRBD1 (5 bases). Per germline, CDR1 SGHTA and CDR2 FQGNSA. The CDR3 runs 14 residues. V gave up 7 bases and J gave up 6 bases, with 18 bases separating them. CDR3 residues: CASTLFQGRAEAFF. The CDR3 nucleotides are TGTGCCAGCACCCTTTTCCAGGGAAGGGCTGAAGCTTTCTTT.

The chain combines TRBV6-1 with TRBJ2-4; D uncertain. The CDR3 is 11 amino acids. CDR1 is MNHNS and CDR2 is SASEGT in the germline V gene. V gave up 5 bases and J gave up 5 bases, with 4 bases separating them. The CDR3 bases are TGTGCCAGCAGTCCCGAAAACATTCAGTACTTC. As protein: CASSPENIQYF.

The chain recombines TRBV5-1 with TRBJ1-6; D possibly corresponds to TRBD1 (6 bases). V lost 1 base and J 5 bases, leaving 7 bases between the germline ends. There are 14 residues in the CDR3. Germline lookup yields CDR1 SGHRS and CDR2 YFSETQ. The CDR3 region has the DNA TGCGCCAGCAGCTTGACAGGGAATAATTCACCCCTCCACTTT. The encoded protein is CASSLTGNNSPLHF.

V is TRBV25-1 and J is TRBJ2-7, with D perhaps matching TRBD1 (5 bases). V lost 7 bases and J lost 0, with 16 bases in between. Germline loops: CDR1 MGHDK, CDR2 SYGVNS. The CDR3 is 15 amino acids. The CDR3 region has the DNA TGTGCCAGCACCCCACCCCCGACAGACTCCTACGAGCAGTACTTC. It yields the protein CASTPPPTDSYEQYF.

This chain joins TRBV27 and TRBJ1-6; D gene uncertain. CDR3 length: 15 residues. V lost 7 bases and J lost 13, with 23 bases in between. From germline, CDR1 is MNHEY and CDR2 SMNVEV (reference sequence). This CDR3 reads CASMMEEGPILPLHF. DNA for the CDR3: TGTGCCAGCATGATGGAGGAAGGCCCTATCCTCCCCCTCCACTTT.

This clone came up once. J is TRBJ1-2 and V is TRBV11-3; the match to TRBD1 covers 9 bases. The CDR3 contains 13 residues. The V gene's germline CDR1 is SGHNT and CDR2 YENEEA. With 4 bases clipped from V and 5 bases from J, the junction kept 2 bases outside the gene matches. DNA of the CDR3: TGTGCCAGCAGCTCGGGACAGGGATATGGCTACACCTTC. Protein product: CASSSGQGYGYTF. The whole variable domain, remainder taken from reference TRBV11-3 and TRBJ1-2, is EAGVVQSPRYKIIEKKQPVAFWCNPISGHNTLYWYLQNLGQGPELLIRYENEEAVDDSQLPKDRFSAERLKGVDSTLKIQPAELGDSAVYLCASSSGQGYGYTFGSGTRLTVV.